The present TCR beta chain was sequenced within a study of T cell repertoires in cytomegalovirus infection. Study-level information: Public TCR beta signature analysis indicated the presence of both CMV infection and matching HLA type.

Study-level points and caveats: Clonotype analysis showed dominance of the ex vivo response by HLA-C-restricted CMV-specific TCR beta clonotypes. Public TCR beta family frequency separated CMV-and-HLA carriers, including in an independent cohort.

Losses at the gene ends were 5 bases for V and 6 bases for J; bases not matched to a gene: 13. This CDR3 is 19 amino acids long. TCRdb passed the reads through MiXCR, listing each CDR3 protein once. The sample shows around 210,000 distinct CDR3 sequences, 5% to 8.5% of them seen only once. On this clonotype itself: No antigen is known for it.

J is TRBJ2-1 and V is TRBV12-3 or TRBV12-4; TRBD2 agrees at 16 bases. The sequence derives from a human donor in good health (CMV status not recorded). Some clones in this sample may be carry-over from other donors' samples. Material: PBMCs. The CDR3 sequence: CASSPVGGLAGGHGNEQFF. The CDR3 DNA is TGTGCCAGCAGTCCGGTAGGGGGACTAGCGGGGGGGCATGGCAATGAGCAGTTCTTC.